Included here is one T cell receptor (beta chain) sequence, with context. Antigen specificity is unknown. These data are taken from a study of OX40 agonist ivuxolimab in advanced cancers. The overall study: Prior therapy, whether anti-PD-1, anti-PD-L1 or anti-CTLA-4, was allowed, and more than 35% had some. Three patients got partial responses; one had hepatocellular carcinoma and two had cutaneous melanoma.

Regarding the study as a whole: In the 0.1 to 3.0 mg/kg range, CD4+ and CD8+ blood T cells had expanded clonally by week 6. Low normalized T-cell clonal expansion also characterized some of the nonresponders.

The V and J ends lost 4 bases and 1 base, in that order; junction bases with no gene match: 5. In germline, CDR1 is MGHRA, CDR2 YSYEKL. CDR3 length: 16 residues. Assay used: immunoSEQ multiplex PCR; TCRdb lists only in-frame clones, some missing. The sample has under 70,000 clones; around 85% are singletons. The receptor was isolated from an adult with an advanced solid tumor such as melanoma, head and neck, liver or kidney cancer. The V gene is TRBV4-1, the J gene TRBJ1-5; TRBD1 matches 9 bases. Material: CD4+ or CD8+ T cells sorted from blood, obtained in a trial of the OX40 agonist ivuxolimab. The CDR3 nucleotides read TGCGCCAGCAGCCCCGGACAGGGGAAGAGCAATCAGCCCCAGCATTTT. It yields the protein CASSPGQGKSNQPQHF.